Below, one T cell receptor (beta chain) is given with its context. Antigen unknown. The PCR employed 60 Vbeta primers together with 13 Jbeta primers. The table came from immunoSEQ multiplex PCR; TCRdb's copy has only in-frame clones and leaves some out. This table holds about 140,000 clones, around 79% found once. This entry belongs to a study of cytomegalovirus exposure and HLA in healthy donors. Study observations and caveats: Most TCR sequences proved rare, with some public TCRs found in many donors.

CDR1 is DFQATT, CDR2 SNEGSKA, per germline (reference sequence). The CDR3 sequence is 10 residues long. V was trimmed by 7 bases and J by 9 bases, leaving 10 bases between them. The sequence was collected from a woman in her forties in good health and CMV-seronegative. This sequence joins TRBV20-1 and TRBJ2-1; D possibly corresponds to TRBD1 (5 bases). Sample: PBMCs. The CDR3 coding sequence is TGCAGTGGGGGCCGGAGTGAGCAGTTCTTC. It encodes CSGGRSEQFF.